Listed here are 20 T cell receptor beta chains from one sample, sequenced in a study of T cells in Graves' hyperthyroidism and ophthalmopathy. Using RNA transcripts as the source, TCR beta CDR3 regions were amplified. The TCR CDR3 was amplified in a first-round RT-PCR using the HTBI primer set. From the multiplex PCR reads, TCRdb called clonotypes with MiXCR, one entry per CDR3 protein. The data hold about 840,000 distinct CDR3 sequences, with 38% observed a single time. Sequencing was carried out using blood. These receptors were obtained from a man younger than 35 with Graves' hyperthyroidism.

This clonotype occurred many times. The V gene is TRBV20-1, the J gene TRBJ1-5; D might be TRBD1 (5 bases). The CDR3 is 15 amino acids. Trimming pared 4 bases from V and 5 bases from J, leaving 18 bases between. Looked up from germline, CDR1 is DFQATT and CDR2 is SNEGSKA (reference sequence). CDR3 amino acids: CSATLPGVDHQPQHF. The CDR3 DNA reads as TGCAGTGCTACCTTACCGGGGGTCGATCATCAGCCCCAGCATTTT.

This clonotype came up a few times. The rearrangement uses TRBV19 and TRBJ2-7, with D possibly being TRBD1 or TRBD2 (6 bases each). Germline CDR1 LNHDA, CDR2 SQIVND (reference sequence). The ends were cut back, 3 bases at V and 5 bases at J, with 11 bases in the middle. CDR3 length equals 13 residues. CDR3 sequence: CASSIEGEDEQYF. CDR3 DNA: TGTGCCAGTAGTATCGAGGGGGAGGACGAGCAGTACTTC.

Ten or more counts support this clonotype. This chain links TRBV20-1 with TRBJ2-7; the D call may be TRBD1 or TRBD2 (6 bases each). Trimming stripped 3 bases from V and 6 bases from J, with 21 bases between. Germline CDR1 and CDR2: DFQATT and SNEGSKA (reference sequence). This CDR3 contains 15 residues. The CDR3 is CSASVTGRDWSEQYF. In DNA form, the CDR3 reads TGCAGTGCTAGCGTAACAGGGCGGGACTGGAGCGAGCAGTACTTC.

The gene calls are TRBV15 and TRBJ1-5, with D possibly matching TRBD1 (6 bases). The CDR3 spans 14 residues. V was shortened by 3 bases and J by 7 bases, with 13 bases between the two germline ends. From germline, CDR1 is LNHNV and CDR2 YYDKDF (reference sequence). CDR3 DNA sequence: TGTGCCACCAGCAGGTTACAGGGTGGCCAGCCCCAGCATTTT. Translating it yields CATSRLQGGQPQHF.

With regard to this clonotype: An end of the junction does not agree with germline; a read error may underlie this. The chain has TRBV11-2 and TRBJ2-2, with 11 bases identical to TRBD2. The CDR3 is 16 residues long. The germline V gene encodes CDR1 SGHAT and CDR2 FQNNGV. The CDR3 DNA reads TGCGCCAGCAGCCAAGATAGCGGGAGGGCCACCGGGGAGCTGTTTTTT. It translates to CASSQDSGRATGELFF.

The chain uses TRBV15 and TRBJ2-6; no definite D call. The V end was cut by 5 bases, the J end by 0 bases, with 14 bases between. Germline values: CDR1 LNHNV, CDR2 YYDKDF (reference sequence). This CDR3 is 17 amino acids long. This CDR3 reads CATSLRALLSGANVLTF. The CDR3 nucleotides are TGTGCCACCAGCCTTAGGGCCCTACTCTCTGGGGCCAACGTCCTGACTTTC.

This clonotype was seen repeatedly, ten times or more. In DNA, the CDR3 is TGCAGTGCTAGAGACACCAACAGGGCACAGCCCCAGCATTTT. Translation gives CSARDTNRAQPQHF. The genes are TRBV20-1 and TRBJ1-5; possible D gene TRBD1, 6 bases. CDR1 and CDR2 (germline): DFQATT, SNEGSKA (reference sequence). This CDR3 spans 14 amino acids. Trimming took off 0 bases at V and 7 bases at J, with 13 bases between the two ends.

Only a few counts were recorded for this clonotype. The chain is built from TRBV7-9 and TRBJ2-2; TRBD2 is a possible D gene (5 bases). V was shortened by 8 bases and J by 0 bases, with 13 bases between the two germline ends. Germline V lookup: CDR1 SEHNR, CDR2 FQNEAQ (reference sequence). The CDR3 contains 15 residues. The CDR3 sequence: CASGSHSTNTGELFF. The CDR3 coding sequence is TGTGCCAGCGGGAGCCACTCGACGAACACCGGGGAGCTGTTTTTT.

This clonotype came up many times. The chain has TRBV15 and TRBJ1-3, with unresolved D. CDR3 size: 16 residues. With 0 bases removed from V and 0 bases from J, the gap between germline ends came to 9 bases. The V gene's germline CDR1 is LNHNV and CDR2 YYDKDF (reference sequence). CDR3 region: CATSRDRASSGNTIYF. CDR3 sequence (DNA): TGTGCCACCAGCAGAGATCGGGCTTCCTCTGGAAACACCATATATTTT.

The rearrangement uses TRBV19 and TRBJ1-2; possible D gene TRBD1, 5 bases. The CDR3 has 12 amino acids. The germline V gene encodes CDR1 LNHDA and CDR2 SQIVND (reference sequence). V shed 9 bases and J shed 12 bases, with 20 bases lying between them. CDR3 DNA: TGTGCCAGCCTCACCGGGACGGCGGGCAACACCTTC. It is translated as CASLTGTAGNTF.

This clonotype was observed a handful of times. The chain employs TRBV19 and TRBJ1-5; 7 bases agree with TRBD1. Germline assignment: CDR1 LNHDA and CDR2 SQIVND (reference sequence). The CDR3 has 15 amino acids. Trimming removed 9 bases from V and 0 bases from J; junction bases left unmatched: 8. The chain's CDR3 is CASTTGAYSNQPQHF. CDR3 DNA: TGTGCCAGCACTACAGGGGCATATAGCAATCAGCCCCAGCATTTT. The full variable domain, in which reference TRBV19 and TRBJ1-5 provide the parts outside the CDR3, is DGGITQSPKYLFRKEGQNVTLSCEQNLNHDAMYWYRQDPGQGLRLIYYSQIVNDFQKGDIAEGYSVSREKKESFPLTVTSAQKNPTAFYLCASTTGAYSNQPQHFGDGTRLSIL.

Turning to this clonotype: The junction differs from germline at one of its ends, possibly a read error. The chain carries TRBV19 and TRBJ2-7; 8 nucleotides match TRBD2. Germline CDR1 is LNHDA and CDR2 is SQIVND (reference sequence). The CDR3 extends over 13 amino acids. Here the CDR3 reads CASSIGLAYVQYF. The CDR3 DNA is TGTGCCAGTAGTATTGGACTAGCCTACGTGCAGTACTTC.

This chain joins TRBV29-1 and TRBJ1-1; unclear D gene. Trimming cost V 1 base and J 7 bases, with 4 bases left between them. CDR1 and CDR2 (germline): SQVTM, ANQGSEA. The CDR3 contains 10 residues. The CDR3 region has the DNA TGCAGCGTTGAAGGCGGTGAAGCTTTCTTT. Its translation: CSVEGGEAFF.

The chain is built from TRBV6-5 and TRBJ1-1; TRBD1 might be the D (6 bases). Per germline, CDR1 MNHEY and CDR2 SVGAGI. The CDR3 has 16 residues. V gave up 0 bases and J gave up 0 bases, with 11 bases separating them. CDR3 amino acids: CASSYSTGPMNTEAFF. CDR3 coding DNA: TGTGCCAGCAGTTACTCGACAGGCCCTATGAACACTGAAGCTTTCTTT.

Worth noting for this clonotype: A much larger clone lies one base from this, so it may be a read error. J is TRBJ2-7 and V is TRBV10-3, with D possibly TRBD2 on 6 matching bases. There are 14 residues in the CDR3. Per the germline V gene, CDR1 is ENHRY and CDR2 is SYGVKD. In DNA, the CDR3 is TGTGCCATCAGTGAGAGAGGACCGGGGGACGAGCAGCACTTC. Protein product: CAISERGPGDEQHF.

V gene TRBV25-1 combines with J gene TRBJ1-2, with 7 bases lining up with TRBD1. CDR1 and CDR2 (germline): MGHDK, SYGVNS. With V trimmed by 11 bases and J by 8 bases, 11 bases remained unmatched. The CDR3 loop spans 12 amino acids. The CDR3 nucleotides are TGTGCCGTTAGAGGCAGGGGGGAAGGCTACACCTTC. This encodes CAVRGRGEGYTF.

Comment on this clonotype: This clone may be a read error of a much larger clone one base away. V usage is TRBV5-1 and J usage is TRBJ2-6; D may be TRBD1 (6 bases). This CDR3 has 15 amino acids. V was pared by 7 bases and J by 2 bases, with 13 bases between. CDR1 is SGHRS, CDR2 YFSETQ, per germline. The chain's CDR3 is CASGRDNAGANVLTF. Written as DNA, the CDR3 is TGCGCCAGCGGACGGGACAACGCTGGGGCCAACGTCCTGACTTTC.

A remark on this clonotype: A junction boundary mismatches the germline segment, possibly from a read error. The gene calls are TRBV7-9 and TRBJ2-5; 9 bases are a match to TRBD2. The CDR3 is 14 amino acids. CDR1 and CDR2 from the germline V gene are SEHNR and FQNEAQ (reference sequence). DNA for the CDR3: TGTGCCAGCAGCCAAGTGATAGCGGGAGAGGTTAGGTTCTTC. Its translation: CASSQVIAGEVRFF.

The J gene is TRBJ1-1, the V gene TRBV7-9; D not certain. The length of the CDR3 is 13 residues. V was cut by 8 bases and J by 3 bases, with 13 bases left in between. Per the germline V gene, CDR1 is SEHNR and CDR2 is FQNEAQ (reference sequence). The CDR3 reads CASGRFLDTEAFF. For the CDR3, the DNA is TGTGCCAGCGGGAGGTTTTTGGACACTGAAGCTTTCTTT.

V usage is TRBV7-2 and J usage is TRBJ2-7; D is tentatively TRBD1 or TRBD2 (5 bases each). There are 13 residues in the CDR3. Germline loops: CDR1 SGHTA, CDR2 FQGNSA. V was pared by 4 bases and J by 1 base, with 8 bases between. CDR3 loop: CASSWGFSYEQYF. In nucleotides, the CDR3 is TGTGCCAGCAGCTGGGGGTTTTCCTACGAGCAGTACTTC.